The source of this T cell receptor (beta chain) is a study of vaccination effects on CD4 cells after COVID-19. Overall study context: Antigen-specific CD4+ T cells were first expanded with viral peptide pools by the ViraFEST assay and only then sequenced. Everyone in the study got two shots of either the BNT162b2 or mRNA-1273 vaccine.

Study findings and constraints: In healthy vaccinees, only 1 of 255 vaccine-induced clones cross-reacted with common cold coronaviruses.

V shed 1 base, J shed 6 bases, and the junction held 10 bases outside the gene matches. CDR1 KGHSH and CDR2 LQKENI come from the germline V gene. This CDR3 is built from 17 residues. Assay used: immunoSEQ multiplex PCR; TCRdb lists only in-frame clones, some missing. In the table there are 50,000 to 75,000 clones, about 83% of which are singletons. This clone has just a few counts. Its specificity is not known. Cells that had been cultured for roughly ten days were the source of isolated CD4+ T cells. Previously uninfected by SARS-CoV-2, the vaccine recipients also showed negative nucleocapsid antibodies.

This sequence originates from a human donor who received a COVID-19 vaccine. The sequencing used CD4+ T cells from PBMCs cultured without peptide, collected before COVID-19 vaccination. The J gene is TRBJ1-2, the V gene TRBV18; 11 nucleotides agree with TRBD1. The CDR3 DNA reads TGTGCCAGCTCACCACTGATGGACAGGGGGCTTGATAATGGCTACACCTTC. Encoded protein: CASSPLMDRGLDNGYTF. The full variable domain, its missing parts supplied by reference TRBV18 and TRBJ1-2, is NAGVMQNPRHLVRRRGQEARLRCSPMKGHSHVYWYRQLPEEGLKFMVYLQKENIIDESGMPKERFSAEFPKEGPSILRIQQVVRGDSAAYFCASSPLMDRGLDNGYTFGSGTRLTVV.